This entry is about one T cell receptor (beta chain). The data stem from a study of shared clonotypes between healthy human individuals. In germline, CDR1 is SGHVS, CDR2 FQNEAQ. The CDR3 runs 17 residues. V was shortened by 3 bases and J by 0 bases, with 15 bases between the two germline ends. The method was immunoSEQ multiplex PCR; TCRdb's version includes in-frame clones alone and lacks a portion of them. The sample carries 85,000 to 100,000 clones, approximately 70% recorded once. Material: memory CD8+ T cells sorted from blood. Sample subset: CD45RO+ cells pooled with CCR7-negative TemRA cells. This chain connects TRBV7-8 to TRBJ2-1; a possible D gene is TRBD2 (6 bases). This receptor was obtained from a man aged 25-40 years in good health. CDR3 coding DNA: TGTGCCAGCAGCTTTAAACTAGCCTCGAGCTCCTACAATGAGCAGTTCTTC. Its translation: CASSFKLASSSYNEQFF.